This TCR beta chain was captured by sequencing in a study of shared clonotypes between healthy human individuals. Libraries were prepared by immunoSEQ multiplex PCR; TCRdb keeps only in-frame clonotypes and omits some of them. Of about a million clones detected, more than 75% appear once; the ten largest clones hold about 1.5%. Material for sequencing was memory CD4+ T cells sorted from blood. Subset indicated: CD45RA-negative fraction. The receptor's source is a man aged 18 to 30 in good health.

This CDR3 is CAISEGSGGNNEQFF. The CDR3 DNA reads TGTGCCATCAGTGAAGGTAGCGGGGGGAACAATGAGCAGTTCTTC. The chain carries TRBV10-3 and TRBJ2-1; TRBD2 agrees at 10 bases. The germline gives CDR1 ENHRY, CDR2 SYGVKD. This CDR3 is 15 amino acids long. J lost 5 bases, V lost 3 bases, and 4 bases had no gene match.